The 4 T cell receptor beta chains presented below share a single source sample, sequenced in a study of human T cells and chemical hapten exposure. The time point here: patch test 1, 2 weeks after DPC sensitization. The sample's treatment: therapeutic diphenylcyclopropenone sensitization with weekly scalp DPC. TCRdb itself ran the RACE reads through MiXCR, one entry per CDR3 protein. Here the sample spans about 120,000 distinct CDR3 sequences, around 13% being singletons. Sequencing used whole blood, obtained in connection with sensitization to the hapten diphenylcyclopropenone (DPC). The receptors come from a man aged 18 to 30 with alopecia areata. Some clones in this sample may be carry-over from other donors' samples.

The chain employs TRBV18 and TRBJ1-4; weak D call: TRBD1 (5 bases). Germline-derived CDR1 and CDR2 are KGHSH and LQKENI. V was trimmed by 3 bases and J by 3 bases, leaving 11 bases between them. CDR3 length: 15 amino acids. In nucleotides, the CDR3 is TGTGCCAGCTCACCCCGGGACCCGGCTAATGAAAAACTGTTTTTT. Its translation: CASSPRDPANEKLFF. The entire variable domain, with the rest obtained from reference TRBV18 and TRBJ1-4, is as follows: NAGVMQNPRHLVRRRGQEARLRCSPMKGHSHVYWYRQLPEEGLKFMVYLQKENIIDESGMPKERFSAEFPKEGPSILRIQQVVRGDSAAYFCASSPRDPANEKLFFGSGTQLSVL.

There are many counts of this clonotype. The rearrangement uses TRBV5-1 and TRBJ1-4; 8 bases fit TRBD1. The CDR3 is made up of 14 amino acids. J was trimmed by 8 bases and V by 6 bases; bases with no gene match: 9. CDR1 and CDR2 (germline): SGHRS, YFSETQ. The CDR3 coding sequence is TGCGCCAGCACCGCGGACAGGACAGGGGAAAAACTGTTTTTT. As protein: CASTADRTGEKLFF.

The CDR3 protein is CSVKGLYTEAFF. The CDR3 coding sequence is TGCAGCGTTAAGGGGCTTTACACTGAAGCTTTCTTT. V is TRBV29-1 and J is TRBJ1-1; tentative D call: TRBD1 (5 bases). The germline V gene has CDR1 SQVTM and CDR2 ANQGSEA. The CDR3 sequence is 12 residues long. Deletions cut 5 bases from V and 3 bases from J, with 10 bases between. Combining the CDR3 with reference TRBV29-1 and TRBJ1-1 gives the whole variable domain SAVISQKPSRDICQRGTSLTIQCQVDSQVTMMFWYRQQPGQSLTLIATANQGSEATYESGFVIDKFPISRPNLTFSTLTVSNMSPEDSSIYLCSVKGLYTEAFFGQGTRLTVV.

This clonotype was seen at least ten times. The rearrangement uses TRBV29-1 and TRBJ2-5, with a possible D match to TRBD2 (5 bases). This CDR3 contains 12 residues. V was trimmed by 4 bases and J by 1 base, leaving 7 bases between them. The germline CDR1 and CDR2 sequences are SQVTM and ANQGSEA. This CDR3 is CSVGGSQETQYF. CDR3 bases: TGCAGCGTTGGAGGGAGCCAAGAGACCCAGTACTTC.